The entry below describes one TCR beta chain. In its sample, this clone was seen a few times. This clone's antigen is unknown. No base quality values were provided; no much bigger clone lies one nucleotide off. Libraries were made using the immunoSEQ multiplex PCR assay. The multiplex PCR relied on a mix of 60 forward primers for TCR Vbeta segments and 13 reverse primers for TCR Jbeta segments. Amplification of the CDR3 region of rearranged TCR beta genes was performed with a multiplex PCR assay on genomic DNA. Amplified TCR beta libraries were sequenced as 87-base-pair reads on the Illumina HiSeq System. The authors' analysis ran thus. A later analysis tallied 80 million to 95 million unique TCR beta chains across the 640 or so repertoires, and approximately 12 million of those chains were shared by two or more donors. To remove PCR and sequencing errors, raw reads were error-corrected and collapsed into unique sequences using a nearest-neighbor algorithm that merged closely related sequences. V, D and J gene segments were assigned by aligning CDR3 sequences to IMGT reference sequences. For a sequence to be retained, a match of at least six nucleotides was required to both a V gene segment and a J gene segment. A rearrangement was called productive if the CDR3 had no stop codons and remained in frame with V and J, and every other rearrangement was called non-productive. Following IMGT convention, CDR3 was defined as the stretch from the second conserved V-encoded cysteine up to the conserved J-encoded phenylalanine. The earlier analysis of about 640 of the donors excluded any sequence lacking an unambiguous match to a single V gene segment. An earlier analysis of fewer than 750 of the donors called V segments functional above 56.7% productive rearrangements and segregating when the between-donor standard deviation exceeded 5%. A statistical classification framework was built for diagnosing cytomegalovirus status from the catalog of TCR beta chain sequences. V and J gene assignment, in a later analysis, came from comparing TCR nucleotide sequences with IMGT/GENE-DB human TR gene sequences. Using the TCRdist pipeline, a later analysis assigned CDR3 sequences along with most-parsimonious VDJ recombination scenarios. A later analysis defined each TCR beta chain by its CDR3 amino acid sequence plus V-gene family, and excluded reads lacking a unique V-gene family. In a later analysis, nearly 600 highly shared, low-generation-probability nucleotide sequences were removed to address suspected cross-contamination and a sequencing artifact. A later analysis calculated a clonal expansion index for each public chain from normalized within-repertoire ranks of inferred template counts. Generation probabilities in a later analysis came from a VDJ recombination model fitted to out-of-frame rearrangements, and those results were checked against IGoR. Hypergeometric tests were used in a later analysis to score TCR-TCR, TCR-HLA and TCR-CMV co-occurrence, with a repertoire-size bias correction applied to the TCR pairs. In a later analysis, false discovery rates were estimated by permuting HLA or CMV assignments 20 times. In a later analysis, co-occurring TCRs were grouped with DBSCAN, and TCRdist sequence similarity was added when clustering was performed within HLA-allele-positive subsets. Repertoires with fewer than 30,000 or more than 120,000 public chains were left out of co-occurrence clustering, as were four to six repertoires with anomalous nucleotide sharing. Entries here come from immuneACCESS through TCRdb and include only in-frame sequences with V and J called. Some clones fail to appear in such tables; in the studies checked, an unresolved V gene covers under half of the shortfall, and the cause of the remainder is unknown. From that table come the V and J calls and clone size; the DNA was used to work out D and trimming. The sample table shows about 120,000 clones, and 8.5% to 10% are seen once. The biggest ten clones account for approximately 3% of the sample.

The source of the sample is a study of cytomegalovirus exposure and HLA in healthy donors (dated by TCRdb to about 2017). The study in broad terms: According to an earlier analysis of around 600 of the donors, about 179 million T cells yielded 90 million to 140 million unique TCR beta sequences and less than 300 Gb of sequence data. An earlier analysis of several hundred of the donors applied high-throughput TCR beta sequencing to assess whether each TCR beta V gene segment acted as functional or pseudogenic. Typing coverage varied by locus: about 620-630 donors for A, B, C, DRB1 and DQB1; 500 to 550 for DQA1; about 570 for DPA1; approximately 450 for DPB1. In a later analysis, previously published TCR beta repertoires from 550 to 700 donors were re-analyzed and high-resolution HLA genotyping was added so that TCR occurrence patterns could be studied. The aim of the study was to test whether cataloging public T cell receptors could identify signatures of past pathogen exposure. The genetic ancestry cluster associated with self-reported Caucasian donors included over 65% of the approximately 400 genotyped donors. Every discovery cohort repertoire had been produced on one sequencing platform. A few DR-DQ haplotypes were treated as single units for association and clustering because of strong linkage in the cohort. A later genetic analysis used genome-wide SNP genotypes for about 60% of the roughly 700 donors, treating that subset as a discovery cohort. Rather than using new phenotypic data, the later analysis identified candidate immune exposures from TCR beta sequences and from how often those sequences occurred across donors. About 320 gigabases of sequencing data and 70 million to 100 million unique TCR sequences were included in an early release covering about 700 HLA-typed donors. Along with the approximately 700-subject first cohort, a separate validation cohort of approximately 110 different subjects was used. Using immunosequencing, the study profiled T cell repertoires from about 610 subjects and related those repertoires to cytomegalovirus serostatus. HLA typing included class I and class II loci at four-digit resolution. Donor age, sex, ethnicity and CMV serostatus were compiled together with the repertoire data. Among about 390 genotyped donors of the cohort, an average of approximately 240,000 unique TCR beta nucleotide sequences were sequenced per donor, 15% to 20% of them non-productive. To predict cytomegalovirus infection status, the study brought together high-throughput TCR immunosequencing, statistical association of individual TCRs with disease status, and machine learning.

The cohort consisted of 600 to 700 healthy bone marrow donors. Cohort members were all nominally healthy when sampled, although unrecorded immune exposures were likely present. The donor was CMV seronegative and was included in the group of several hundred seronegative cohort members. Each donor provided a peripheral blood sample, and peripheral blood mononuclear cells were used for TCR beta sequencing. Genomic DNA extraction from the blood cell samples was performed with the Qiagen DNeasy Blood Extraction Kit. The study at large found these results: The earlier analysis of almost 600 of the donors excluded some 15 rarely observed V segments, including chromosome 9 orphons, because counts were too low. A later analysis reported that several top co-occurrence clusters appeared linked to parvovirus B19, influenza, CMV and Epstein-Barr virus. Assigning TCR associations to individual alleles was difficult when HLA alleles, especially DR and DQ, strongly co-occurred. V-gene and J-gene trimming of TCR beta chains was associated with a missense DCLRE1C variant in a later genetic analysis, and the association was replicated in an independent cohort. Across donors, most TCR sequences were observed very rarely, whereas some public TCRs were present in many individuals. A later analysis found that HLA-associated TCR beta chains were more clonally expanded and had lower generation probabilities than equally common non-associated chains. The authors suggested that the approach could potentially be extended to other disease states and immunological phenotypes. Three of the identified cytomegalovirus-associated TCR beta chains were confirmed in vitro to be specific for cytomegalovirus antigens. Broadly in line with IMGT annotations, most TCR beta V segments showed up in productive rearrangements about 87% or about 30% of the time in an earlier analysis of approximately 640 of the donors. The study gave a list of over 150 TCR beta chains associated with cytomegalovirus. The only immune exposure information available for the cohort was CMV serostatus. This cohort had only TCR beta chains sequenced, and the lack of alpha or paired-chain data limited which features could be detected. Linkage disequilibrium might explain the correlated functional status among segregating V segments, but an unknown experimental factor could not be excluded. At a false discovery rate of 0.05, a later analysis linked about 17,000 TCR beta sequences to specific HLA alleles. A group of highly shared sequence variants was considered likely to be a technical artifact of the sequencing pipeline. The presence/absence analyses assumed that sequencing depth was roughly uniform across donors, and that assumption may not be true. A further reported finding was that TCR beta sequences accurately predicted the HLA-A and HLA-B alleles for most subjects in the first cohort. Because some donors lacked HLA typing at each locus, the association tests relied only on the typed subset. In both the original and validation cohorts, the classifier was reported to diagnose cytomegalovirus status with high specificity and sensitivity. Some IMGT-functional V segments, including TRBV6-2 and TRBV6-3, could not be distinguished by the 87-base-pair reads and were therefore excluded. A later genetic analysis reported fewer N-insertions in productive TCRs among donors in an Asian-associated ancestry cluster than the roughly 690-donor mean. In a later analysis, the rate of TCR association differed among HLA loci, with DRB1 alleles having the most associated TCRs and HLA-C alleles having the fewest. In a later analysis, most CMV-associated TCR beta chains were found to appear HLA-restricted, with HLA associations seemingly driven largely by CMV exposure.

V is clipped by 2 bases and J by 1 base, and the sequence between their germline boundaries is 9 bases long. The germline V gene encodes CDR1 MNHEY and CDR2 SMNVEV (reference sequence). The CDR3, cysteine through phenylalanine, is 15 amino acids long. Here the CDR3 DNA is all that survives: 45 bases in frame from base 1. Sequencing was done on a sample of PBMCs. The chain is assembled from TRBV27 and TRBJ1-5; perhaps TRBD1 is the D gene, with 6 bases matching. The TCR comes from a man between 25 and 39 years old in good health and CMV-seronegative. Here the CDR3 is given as CASSLLTGSNQPQHF. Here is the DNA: TGTGCCAGCAGTTTACTCACAGGGAGCAATCAGCCCCAGCATTTT.